A single sample gave rise to the 13 T cell receptor beta chains below, sequenced in a study of blood T cell repertoires in COVID-19. Sequencing was performed with immunoSEQ multiplex PCR; in TCRdb, only in-frame clones are kept and a portion is missing. This sample carries 150,000 to 200,000 clones, 82% of them seen once, and the ten largest clones take 15% to 20%. The sequenced material came from PBMCs or T cells enriched from blood (not recorded which). The receptors were gathered from a man in his 60s who had recovered from COVID-19.

This chain connects TRBV5-1 to TRBJ2-3; D is perhaps TRBD1 (5 bases). V was clipped by 4 bases and J by 0 bases, with 9 bases between them. The length of the CDR3 is 14 residues. Germline CDR1 and CDR2: SGHRS and YFSETQ. The CDR3 nucleotides read TGCGCCAGCAGCGCAGGGATGAGCACAGATACGCAGTATTTT. It encodes CASSAGMSTDTQYF.

The genes are TRBV3-1 (or the pseudogene TRBV3-2) and TRBJ1-2; D perhaps matches TRBD1 (5 bases). The germline V gene encodes CDR1 LGHDT and CDR2 YNNKEL (reference sequence). The CDR3 loop spans 14 amino acids. V lost 0 bases and J 4 bases, leaving 9 bases between the germline ends. CDR3 DNA: TGTGCCAGCAGCCAAGAAGGGGCTACCTATGGCTACACCTTC. Translating it yields CASSQEGATYGYTF.

The V call is TRBV7-9, the J call TRBJ1-2; 8 bases map to TRBD1. The CDR3 is made up of 14 amino acids. The germline gives CDR1 SEHNR, CDR2 FQNEAQ (reference sequence). The trim removed 1 base at V and 5 bases at J, leaving 3 bases unmatched. The CDR3 nucleotides read TGTGCCAGCAGCTTAGAAGGACAGGGATATGGCTACACCTTC. Protein sequence: CASSLEGQGYGYTF.

This rearrangement joins TRBV24-1 to TRBJ1-2; D gene uncertain. The CDR3 loop spans 11 amino acids. V was trimmed by 2 bases and J by 8 bases, leaving 5 bases between them. From germline, CDR1 is KGHDR and CDR2 SFDVKD. CDR3 sequence reads: CATSDSSGYTF. DNA of the CDR3: TGTGCCACCAGTGATTCGTCGGGCTACACCTTC.

The chain has TRBV24-1 and TRBJ2-1; 9 positions agree with TRBD1. Germline CDR1 and CDR2: KGHDR and SFDVKD. V dropped 0 bases and J dropped 5; count of bases not matched to a gene: 1. CDR3 length: 15 amino acids. The CDR3 DNA follows: TGTGCCACCAGTGATTTGGGGACAGGGAACAATGAGCAGTTCTTC. It yields the protein CATSDLGTGNNEQFF.

The chain joins TRBV3-1 (or the pseudogene TRBV3-2) to TRBJ1-4; 8 nucleotides line up with TRBD1. Germline V gene data show CDR1 as LGHDT and CDR2 as YNNKEL (reference sequence). V shed 0 bases, J shed 2 bases, and the junction held 8 bases outside the gene matches. CDR3 length: 18 residues. The CDR3 spells CASSQDRRTGRTNEKLFF. The CDR3 coding sequence is TGTGCCAGCAGCCAAGACCGACGGACAGGGCGGACTAATGAAAAACTGTTTTTT.

This clone was picked up one time. This chain connects TRBV7-8 to TRBJ1-5, with D possibly being TRBD1 (5 bases). Germline CDR1 and CDR2: SGHVS and FQNEAQ. The CDR3 length is 16 residues. V lost 4 bases, J lost 8 bases, and 21 bases lay in between. CDR3 in DNA: TGTGCCAGCAGCTACCCCGGGCAGGGAGGTAGAGAGCCCCAGCATTTT. Translated: CASSYPGQGGREPQHF.

The chain combines TRBV19 with TRBJ2-5, with TRBD1 as a possible D gene (5 bases). In germline, CDR1 is LNHDA, CDR2 SQIVND (reference sequence). Trimming removed 5 bases from V and 2 bases from J, with 12 bases in between. This CDR3 has 14 amino acids. This CDR3 is CASSHRTLQETQYF. Written as DNA, the CDR3 is TGTGCCAGTAGTCACAGGACATTACAAGAGACCCAGTACTTC.

J is TRBJ2-2 and V is TRBV5-1; maybe TRBD1 (6 bases). The CDR3 spans 16 residues. The germline V and J ends were trimmed by 2 bases and 0 bases, with 11 bases remaining between them. The germline V gene has CDR1 SGHRS and CDR2 YFSETQ. CDR3 nucleotide sequence: TGCGCCAGCAGCTTAGAAGGGACAACGAACACCGGGGAGCTGTTTTTT. This encodes CASSLEGTTNTGELFF.

This clone was counted a few times. The chain has TRBV19 and TRBJ2-2; unclear D gene. The germline CDR1 and CDR2 sequences are LNHDA and SQIVND (reference sequence). The CDR3 runs to 16 residues. With 2 bases removed from V and 4 bases from J, the gap between germline ends came to 14 bases. CDR3 region: CASSIFSRITTGELFF. The CDR3 bases are TGTGCCAGTAGTATATTCTCCAGGATAACCACCGGGGAGCTGTTTTTT.

The CDR3 bases are TGTGCCAGCAGTCGGGACTGGAGGAGCTCCTACGAGCAGTACTTC. As protein: CASSRDWRSSYEQYF. The V call is TRBV6-5, the J call TRBJ2-7; maybe TRBD2 (6 bases). The CDR3 sequence is 15 residues long. Germline V lookup: CDR1 MNHEY, CDR2 SVGAGI. Trimming stripped 5 bases from V and 0 bases from J, with 14 bases between.

The chain recombines TRBV30 with TRBJ1-6; D is uncertain. The CDR3 consists of 13 residues. Deletions cut 4 bases from V and 10 bases from J, with 14 bases between. CDR1 and CDR2 (germline): GTSNPN, SVGIG (reference sequence). CDR3 sequence: CAWNQQEGSPLHF. In nucleotides, the CDR3 is TGTGCCTGGAACCAGCAGGAGGGATCACCCCTCCACTTT.

This clone was counted ten times or more. The chain recombines TRBV9 with TRBJ2-3; tentatively, D is TRBD2 (6 bases). The germline CDR1 and CDR2 sequences are SGDLS and YYNGEE. The V and J ends lost 2 bases and 5 bases respectively, with 15 bases between them. This CDR3 contains 15 residues. CDR3 coding DNA: TGTGCCAGCAGCGTTCTCTCTATGGGAGGAGATACGCAGTATTTT. It translates to CASSVLSMGGDTQYF.